The present T cell receptor beta chain was sequenced within a study of CD8 T cells in Susac syndrome. A quantity of about 0.5 to 1 ug RNA underwent reverse transcription using random hexamers. Using its own MiXCR run on the immunoSEQ multiplex PCR reads, TCRdb lists one record per CDR3 protein. The table includes about 120,000 distinct CDR3 sequences, 90% to 95% detected once. V was clipped by 6 bases and J by 0 bases; unmatched bases: 3. Germline V gives CDR1 DFQATT, CDR2 SNEGSKA (reference sequence). There are 13 residues in the CDR3. TEMRA cells were FACS-enriched and CD8+ and CD4+ T cells negatively isolated.

The sequence was obtained from a human donor with Susac syndrome. V and J are TRBV20-1 and TRBJ2-7; 9 nucleotides agree with TRBD2. Material: CD8+ T cells from PBMCs. The CDR3 protein is CSAPSGVSYEQYF. As DNA, the CDR3 is TGCAGTGCACCTAGCGGGGTCTCCTACGAGCAGTACTTC.